The text below deals with one T cell receptor (beta chain). No antigen is known for it. Sequence at one end of the junction differs from germline and may be a read error. TCRdb reprocessed the 5' RACE reads via MiXCR and lists one record per CDR3 protein. The profile covers under 500,000 distinct CDR3 sequences, with over 15% appearing a single time and 18% taken by the ten largest. The data belong to a study of T cells after yellow fever vaccination. Study background: The authors prepared low-cell-number fractions using SMART-Seq v4 Ultra Low Input.

From germline, CDR1 is MNHEY and CDR2 SMNVEV (reference sequence). The CDR3 runs to 15 residues. Study findings and constraints: After the booster, 96% of CD4 and about nine tenths of CD8 primary-response clones were re-detected. A weaker but faster secondary response was observed, peaking on day 5 versus 15. Contaminating bulk clonotypes could be abundant in FACS-sorted repertoires.

Sequenced here: PBMCs, sampled before the yellow fever booster vaccination. The receptor was derived from a man aged 18 to 29 who received the YFV17D yellow fever vaccine. The chain combines TRBV27 with TRBJ2-1; 15 bases fit TRBD2. CDR3 in amino acids: CASSPSRTSGGVRVF. The CDR3 coding sequence is TGTGCCAGCAGTCCCTCCCGGACTAGCGGGGGGGTCAGGGTCTTC.